The sequence of this T cell receptor beta chain was determined in a study of radiotherapy plus CTLA-4 blockade in lung cancer. Across the whole study: In under 20% of patients, objective responses were seen; 25% to 40% had disease control.

Clones were sequenced by immunoSEQ multiplex PCR, and TCRdb holds only the in-frame ones, with some missing. The sample has about 120,000 clones; 85% to 90% are singletons. This clone was counted once. The target antigen is unknown. The study's findings and limits: Clones derived from tumor TCRs expanded in blood after radiotherapy plus ipilimumab. Increased serum interferon-beta after radiation also reportedly predicted response strongly.

V was clipped by 3 bases and J by 2 bases; unmatched bases: 8. Germline values: CDR1 SGHDT, CDR2 YYEEEE. The CDR3 length is 17 residues. The V gene is TRBV5-6, the J gene TRBJ2-1; 10 bases map to TRBD2. This TCR was sampled from a human donor with non-small cell lung cancer that progressed on radiotherapy plus ipilimumab. This specimen was peripheral blood, taken from a patient treated with radiotherapy plus ipilimumab. CDR3 DNA sequence: TGTGCCAGCAGCTGGCCGACTAGCGGGCTTACCTACAATGAGCAGTTCTTC. This translates into CASSWPTSGLTYNEQFF.